The T cell receptor (beta chain) under discussion was sequenced for a study of cytomegalovirus exposure and HLA in healthy donors. Notes on the study in general: A missense DCLRE1C variant was associated with V- and J-gene trimming of TCR beta chains in a later analysis, and an independent cohort replicated the association.

J lost 5 bases, V lost 1 base, and 5 bases had no gene match. The CDR3 loop spans 15 amino acids. Germline loops: CDR1 SGHVS, CDR2 FQNEAQ. Notes on this clone: What it binds is unknown.

The PCR employed 60 Vbeta primers together with 13 Jbeta primers. TCRdb's copy holds only in-frame clones and misses some; the assay was immunoSEQ multiplex PCR. The table records nearly 200,000 clones, roughly 80% of them present only once. The chain has TRBV7-8 and TRBJ1-5; 7 nucleotides match TRBD1. This sequence originates from a male donor in good health and CMV-seropositive. The specimen was PBMCs. In DNA, the CDR3 is TGTGCCAGCAGCTTAGAGGGGGCCAGAGATCAGCCCCAGCATTTT. Its protein is CASSLEGARDQPQHF.